This TCR beta chain is drawn from a study of post-analysis software for immune sequencing data. Points from the study as a whole: Patients had higher frequencies than controls of five TRBV segments, including TRBV5-6, TRBV5-1 and TRBV20-1.

TCR beta cDNA libraries had unique molecular identifiers. From the PCR reads, TCRdb called clonotypes with MiXCR, one entry per CDR3 protein. The repertoire consists of approximately 690,000 distinct CDR3 sequences, with 59% occurring once and the leading ten covering around 10%. Details on this clonotype: Its antigen is as yet unknown.

V lost 3 bases and J 8 bases, leaving 13 bases between the germline ends. The CDR3 runs 13 residues. Per the germline V gene, CDR1 is KGHSH and CDR2 is LQKENI. Sequences were obtained from blood. This chain connects TRBV18 to TRBJ1-2, with D uncertain. The receptor comes from a girl aged 2-10 years with multiple sclerosis. As DNA, the CDR3 is TGTGCCAGCTCACCTTCGAGGGAGGACGGCTACACCTTC. This codes for CASSPSREDGYTF.